This TCR beta chain was retrieved from a study of beta chain features in type 1 diabetes. CDR1 ENHRY and CDR2 SYGVKD come from the germline V gene. The junction had 10 bases not matched to a gene; V was cut back by 0 bases and J by 5 bases. This CDR3 region has 17 residues. Reverse transcribing all isolated RNA meant expressed TCRB transcripts were sequenced. The method was immunoSEQ multiplex PCR; TCRdb's version includes in-frame clones alone and lacks a portion of them. Of 150,000 to 190,000 clones in the sample, about a tenth were seen once. Points from the study as a whole: In all four CD4+ subsets, TCRB CDR3 length was significantly, moderately reduced in type 1 diabetes.

This clone showed up just a few times. Its antigen remains unidentified. Sequenced input: central memory CD4+ T cells from blood. J is TRBJ2-5 and V is TRBV10-3, with 9 bases aligning to TRBD1. This TCR was sampled from a man aged 25-45 years with type 1 diabetes. The CDR3 sequence is CAISESSGTGLEETQYF. Here the CDR3 DNA reads TGTGCCATCAGTGAGTCGTCCGGGACAGGGCTTGAGGAGACCCAGTACTTC.